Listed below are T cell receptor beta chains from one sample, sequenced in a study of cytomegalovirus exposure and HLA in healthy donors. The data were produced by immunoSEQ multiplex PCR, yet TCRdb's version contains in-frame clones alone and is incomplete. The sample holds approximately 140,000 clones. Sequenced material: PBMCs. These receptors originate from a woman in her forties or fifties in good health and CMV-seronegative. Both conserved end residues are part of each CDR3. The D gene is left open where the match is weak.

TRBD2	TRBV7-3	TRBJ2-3	CASSLGTSGVDTQYF	TGTGCCAGCAGCTTAGGGACTAGCGGGGTGGATACGCAGTATTTT
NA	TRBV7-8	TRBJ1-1	CASNFLPESEAFF	TGTGCCAGCAACTTTCTACCTGAATCCGAAGCTTTCTTT
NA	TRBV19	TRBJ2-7	CASSMPRQTLYEQYF	TGTGCCAGTAGTATGCCCCGACAGACCCTCTACGAGCAGTACTTC
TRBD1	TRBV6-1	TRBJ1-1	CASSGISRTGMNTEAFF	TGTGCCAGCAGTGGGATAAGTCGGACAGGGATGAACACTGAAGCTTTCTTT
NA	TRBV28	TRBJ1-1	CASSPPVNTEAFF	TGTGCCAGCAGCCCCCCCGTGAACACTGAAGCTTTCTTT
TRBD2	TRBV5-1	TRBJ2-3	CASSLNGLDADTQYF	TGCGCCAGCAGCCTGAACGGACTAGACGCAGATACGCAGTATTTT
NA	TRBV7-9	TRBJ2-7	CASRITAASLIYEQYF	TGTGCCAGCAGGATTACTGCGGCCAGTCTCATCTACGAGCAGTACTTC
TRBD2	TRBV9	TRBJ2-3	CASRAGLAGTDTQYF	TGTGCCAGCAGAGCGGGACTAGCGGGTACAGATACGCAGTATTTT
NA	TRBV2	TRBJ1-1	CASSEAGNFNTEAFF	TGTGCCAGCAGTGAGGCAGGGAATTTTAACACTGAAGCTTTCTTT
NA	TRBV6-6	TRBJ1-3	CASNSVDSSGNTIYF	TGTGCCAGCAACTCCGTGGACAGCTCTGGAAACACCATATATTTT
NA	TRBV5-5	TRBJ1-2	CASSLWGGDGYTF	TGTGCCAGCAGCTTGTGGGGGGGCGATGGCTACACCTTC
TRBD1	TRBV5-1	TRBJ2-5	CASSTTGVQETQYF	TGCGCCAGCAGCACTACAGGGGTCCAAGAGACCCAGTACTTC
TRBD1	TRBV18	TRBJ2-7	CASSPPDRLGEQYF	TGTGCCAGCTCACCCCCGGACAGGCTAGGCGAGCAGTACTTC
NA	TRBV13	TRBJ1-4	CASSLGGEKKLFF	TGTGCCAGCAGCCTCGGGGGGGAGAAAAAACTGTTTTTT
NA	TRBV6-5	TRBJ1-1	CASSYRRQGFTEAFF	TGTGCCAGCAGTTACCGAAGGCAGGGTTTCACTGAAGCTTTCTTT
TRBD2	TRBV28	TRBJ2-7	CASSLLSLAAYEQYF	TGTGCCAGCAGTTTACTCAGCCTAGCGGCTTACGAGCAGTACTTC
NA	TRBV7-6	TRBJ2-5	CASSSSGETQYF	TGTGCCAGCAGCTCCTCGGGGGAGACCCAGTACTTC
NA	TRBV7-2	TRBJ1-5	CASSLAVSNQPQHF	TGTGCCAGCAGCTTAGCCGTAAGCAATCAGCCCCAGCATTTT
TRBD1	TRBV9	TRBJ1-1	CASSAGTGQTEAFF	TGTGCCAGCAGCGCAGGGACAGGCCAGACTGAAGCTTTCTTT
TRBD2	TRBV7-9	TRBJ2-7	CASSRLAGGYEQYF	TGTGCCAGCAGCAGACTAGCGGGAGGCTACGAGCAGTACTTC
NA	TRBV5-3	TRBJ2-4	CARSPPGAKNIQYF	TGTGCCAGAAGCCCCCCCGGGGCCAAAAACATTCAGTACTTC
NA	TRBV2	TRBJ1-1	CASSERGGWTNTEAFF	TGTGCCAGCAGTGAACGGGGGGGCTGGACGAACACTGAAGCTTTCTTT
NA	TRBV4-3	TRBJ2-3	CASSQDREFSTDTQYF	TGCGCCAGCAGCCAAGATAGAGAGTTTAGCACAGATACGCAGTATTTT
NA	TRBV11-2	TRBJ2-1	CASSQPGHIYNEQFF	TGTGCCAGCAGCCAACCGGGACACATCTACAATGAGCAGTTCTTC
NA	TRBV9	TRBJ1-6	CASSLENSPLHF	TGTGCCAGCAGCTTGGAGAATTCACCCCTCCACTTT
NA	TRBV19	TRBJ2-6	CATATGANVLTF	TGTGCCACCGCTACTGGGGCCAACGTCCTGACTTTC
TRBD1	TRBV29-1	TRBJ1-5	CSVGQGDSNQPQHF	TGCAGCGTGGGACAGGGAGATAGCAATCAGCCCCAGCATTTT
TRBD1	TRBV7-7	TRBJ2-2	CASSPGTGNTGELFF	TGTGCCAGCAGCCCTGGGACAGGGAACACCGGGGAGCTGTTTTTT
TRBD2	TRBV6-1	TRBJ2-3	CASKRLATTDTQYF	TGTGCCAGCAAAAGACTAGCGACGACAGATACGCAGTATTTT
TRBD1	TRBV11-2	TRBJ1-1	CASSLGGDREAFF	TGTGCCAGCAGCTTAGGCGGGGACAGGGAAGCTTTCTTT
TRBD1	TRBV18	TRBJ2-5	CASSLRQGQETQYF	TGTGCCAGCTCACTTAGACAGGGGCAAGAGACCCAGTACTTC
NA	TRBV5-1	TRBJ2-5	CASSLPAPQGETQYF	TGCGCCAGCAGCTTGCCCGCCCCACAGGGAGAGACCCAGTACTTC
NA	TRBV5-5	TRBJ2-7	CASQGRLEGVEQYF	TGTGCCTCCCAGGGTCGACTAGAGGGCGTCGAGCAGTACTTC
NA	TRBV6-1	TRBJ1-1	CATFHEGRNTEAFF	TGTGCCACCTTCCACGAGGGCCGGAACACTGAAGCTTTCTTT
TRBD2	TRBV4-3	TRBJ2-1	CASSQDPAGSNNEQFF	TGCGCCAGCAGCCAAGATCCAGCGGGAAGCAACAATGAGCAGTTCTTC
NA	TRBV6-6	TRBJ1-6	CAGAPGASNSPLHF	TGTGCCGGGGCCCCAGGGGCCAGTAATTCACCCCTCCACTTT
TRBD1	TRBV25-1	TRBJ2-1	CASSDYKRQGGEQFF	TGTGCCAGCAGTGACTATAAAAGACAGGGGGGTGAGCAGTTCTTC
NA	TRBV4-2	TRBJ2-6	CASSQEGGGGGANVLTF	TGTGCCAGCAGCCAAGAGGGCGGGGGCGGTGGGGCCAACGTCCTGACTTTC
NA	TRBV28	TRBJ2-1	CASSGGTNNEQFF	TGTGCCAGCAGTGGAGGGACCAACAATGAGCAGTTCTTC
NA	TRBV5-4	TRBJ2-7	CASSFSAYEQYF	TGTGCCAGCAGCTTTAGCGCCTACGAGCAGTACTTC
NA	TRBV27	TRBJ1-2	CASGLPSGYTF	TGTGCCAGCGGTCTCCCTAGTGGCTACACCTTC
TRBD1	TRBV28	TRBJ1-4	CASSPTTGVREKLFF	TGTGCCAGCAGTCCTACGACAGGGGTTAGGGAAAAACTGTTTTTT
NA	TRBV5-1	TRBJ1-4	CASSLLQGGATNEKLFF	TGCGCCAGCAGCCTTCTACAGGGTGGGGCAACTAATGAAAAACTGTTTTTT
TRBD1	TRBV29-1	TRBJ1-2	CSVEEGQTYGYTF	TGCAGCGTTGAAGAGGGACAGACCTATGGCTACACCTTC
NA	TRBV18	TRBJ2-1	CASSPPQNRYNEQFF	TGTGCCAGCTCACCCCCCCAGAATCGCTACAATGAGCAGTTCTTC
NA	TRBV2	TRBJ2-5	CASSVASVRQTQYF	TGTGCCAGCAGTGTTGCTAGCGTTCGGCAGACCCAGTACTTC
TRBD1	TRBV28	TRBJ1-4	CASSFFFGTDISNEKLFF	TGTGCCAGCAGTTTTTTTTTCGGGACAGACATTTCTAATGAAAAACTGTTTTTT
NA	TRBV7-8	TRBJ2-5	CASSSYKLEETQYF	TGTGCCAGCAGCTCCTACAAGCTAGAGGAGACCCAGTACTTC
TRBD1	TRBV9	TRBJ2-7	CASSVGFPGQVYEQYF	TGTGCCAGCAGCGTAGGGTTTCCGGGACAGGTGTACGAGCAGTACTTC
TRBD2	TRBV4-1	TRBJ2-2	CASSRAGTTNTGELFF	TGCGCCAGCAGCCGCGCCGGGACTACGAACACCGGGGAGCTGTTTTTT